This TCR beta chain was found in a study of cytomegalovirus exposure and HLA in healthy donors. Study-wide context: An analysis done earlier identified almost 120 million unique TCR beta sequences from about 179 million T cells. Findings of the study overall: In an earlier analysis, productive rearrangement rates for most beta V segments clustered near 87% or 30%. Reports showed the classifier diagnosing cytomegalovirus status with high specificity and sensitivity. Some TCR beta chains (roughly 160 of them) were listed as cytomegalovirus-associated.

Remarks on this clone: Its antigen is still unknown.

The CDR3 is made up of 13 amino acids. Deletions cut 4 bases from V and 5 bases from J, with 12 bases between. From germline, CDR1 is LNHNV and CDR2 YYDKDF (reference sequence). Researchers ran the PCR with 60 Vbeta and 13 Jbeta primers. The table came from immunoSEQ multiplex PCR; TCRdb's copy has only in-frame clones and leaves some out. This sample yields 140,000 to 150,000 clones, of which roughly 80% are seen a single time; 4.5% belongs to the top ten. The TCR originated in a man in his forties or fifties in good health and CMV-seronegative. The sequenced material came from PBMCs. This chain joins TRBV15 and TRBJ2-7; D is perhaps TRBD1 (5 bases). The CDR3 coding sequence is TGTGCCACCAGCATCAAAGCAGGGAACGAGCAGTACTTC. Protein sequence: CATSIKAGNEQYF.